The source of this T cell receptor beta chain is a study of blood T cell repertoires in COVID-19. CDR3 size: 17 residues. The V gene lost 3 bases and the J gene lost 0 bases, with 15 bases spanning the gap. The germline V gene encodes CDR1 GTSNPN and CDR2 SVGIG (reference sequence). Grouping used clinical history reported by participants in a survey and questionnaire. In the study's own analysis: It was from reference gene primer amplification that nucleated cell counts were estimated. Clones were sequenced by immunoSEQ multiplex PCR, and TCRdb holds only the in-frame ones, with some missing. For V, J and clone size, that table is used; D and trimming come from the DNA. The data show about 250,000 clones, 65% to 90% seen once.

This chain joins TRBV30 and TRBJ1-6; a weak D match, TRBD1 (5 bases). The TCR was taken from a woman aged 50 to 60 with acute COVID-19. Sample: PBMCs or T cells enriched from blood (not recorded which). The CDR3 region has the DNA TGTGCCTGGAGGGGGGGTCCGACACTCTCCTATAATTCACCCCTCCACTTT. This translates into CAWRGGPTLSYNSPLHF.